The 5 T cell receptor beta chains below all came from one sample that was sequenced in a study of CXCR3-negative and CXCR3-positive naive CD8 T cells. The study made its TRB cDNA libraries by 5' RACE, adding UMI labels. TCRdb re-called the 5' RACE reads and catalogs CDR3 proteins one per entry, DNA excluded. The sample data list 75,000 to 100,000 distinct CDR3 sequences. Specimen: naive CXCR3- CD8+ T cells from blood. Subset in this sample: CD45RO-CCR7+CD27+CD95- naive CD8+ T cells lacking CXCR3 (TNR3-). The receptors were gathered from a human donor in good health. Some clones in this sample may be carry-over from other donors' samples.

J is TRBJ2-7 and V is TRBV12-3 or TRBV12-4; TCRdb reports TRBD2, a call that lacks DNA to check it against. The CDR3 length is 13 residues. CDR3 sequence reads: CASSLLGSYEQYF.

The chain couples TRBV5-1 to TRBJ1-2; as DNA is missing, the TRBD1 call by TCRdb cannot be tested. Germline CDR1 reads SGHRS; CDR2 reads YFSETQ. The CDR3 has 15 residues. CDR3 sequence reads: CASSQDRGSYYGYTF.

The chain links TRBV7-9 to TRBJ2-7. Germline V gives CDR1 SEHNR, CDR2 FQNEAQ (reference sequence). There are 13 residues in the CDR3. CDR3 loop: CASSLDPSYEQYF.

V usage is TRBV5-1 and J usage is TRBJ2-1; TCRdb picks TRBD1, but there is no DNA to check that call. The V gene's germline CDR1 is SGHRS and CDR2 YFSETQ. This CDR3 comprises 15 residues. The CDR3 protein is CASSSGQGWENEQFF.

V and J are TRBV4-3 and TRBJ1-4; TCRdb reports TRBD1, a call that lacks DNA to check it against. The V gene's germline CDR1 is LGHNA and CDR2 YSLEER. The CDR3 is 17 residues long. The CDR3 is CASSQDAAGLTNEKLFF.